This T cell receptor (beta chain) came from a study of blood T cell repertoires in COVID-19. Repertoires were generated with immunoSEQ multiplex PCR, while TCRdb's copy carries only in-frame clones and drops some. This sample carries fewer than 250,000 clones, about nine tenths of them seen once, and the ten largest clones take 3.5% to 5%. CDR3 length: 13 amino acids. CDR1 and CDR2 from the germline V gene are MRHNA and SNTAGT. V lost 4 bases, J lost 0 bases, and 6 bases lay in between. This clone has only one observation. The rearrangement joins TRBV6-4 to TRBJ1-1; D gene uncertain. This receptor was taken from a man between 45 and 60 years old with acute or convalescent COVID-19. The sequencing sample was made of peripheral blood. CDR3 protein: CASSVSVNTEAFF. CDR3 coding DNA: TGTGCCAGCAGTGTATCGGTGAACACTGAAGCTTTCTTT.